This is a list of T cell receptor beta chains from one sample in a study of blood T cell repertoires in COVID-19. This table comes from immunoSEQ multiplex PCR, and its TCRdb copy is limited to in-frame clones, with some not included. The sample carries over 200,000 clones, approximately 80% recorded once. The sequenced material came from PBMCs or T cells enriched from blood (not recorded which). Every receptor here comes from a woman aged 50 to 60 with acute COVID-19. Each CDR3 is given with its conserved first and last residue. The D gene is left open where the match is weak. The listing skips clone size in some rows; elsewhere it reads once, few, many or a size class.

abundance,j_gene,v_gene,d_gene,CDR3nt,CDR3aa
-,TRBJ1-6,TRBV3-1/TRBV3-2,TRBD1,TGTGCCAGCAGCCAAGAGAGCGGGGACAGGGGAAATTCACCCCTCCACTTT,CASSQESGDRGNSPLHF
-,TRBJ2-7,TRBV7-9,TRBD2,TGTGCCAGCAGCCGCCCGGGGGGCTCCTACGAGCAGTACTTC,CASSRPGGSYEQYF
-,TRBJ2-2,TRBV4-3,-,TGCGCCAGCAGCCAAGATACAGAGGGAATTTCTGTTACCGGGGAGCTGTTTTTT,CASSQDTEGISVTGELFF
-,TRBJ1-1,TRBV7-9,TRBD1,TGTGCCAGCAGCAGACAGGGAGCTGAAGCTTTCTTT,CASSRQGAEAFF
-,TRBJ2-1,TRBV7-9,-,TGTGCCAGCAGCTTTTTTCCGGGGGATGTAGATGAGCAGTTCTTC,CASSFFPGDVDEQFF
-,TRBJ1-3,TRBV7-2,-,TGTGCCAGCAGCTTTTCCCCAGGGACTGGAAACACCATATATTTT,CASSFSPGTGNTIYF
-,TRBJ2-7,TRBV7-6,TRBD1,TGTGCCAGCAGCCCGAGATCCGGGACAGGCTCCTACGAGCAGTACTTC,CASSPRSGTGSYEQYF
once,TRBJ2-7,TRBV5-1,TRBD2,TGCGCCAGCAGCTGGACTAGCGCGGGCGAGCAGTACTTC,CASSWTSAGEQYF
few,TRBJ1-3,TRBV15,-,TGTGCCACCAGCAGGGTCGGGGGCTCTGGAAACACCATATATTTT,CATSRVGGSGNTIYF
-,TRBJ2-1,TRBV19,TRBD2,TGTGCCAGTAGTGGGGGGCTAGCGGGAGGGAGCTCCTACAATGAGCAGTTCTTC,CASSGGLAGGSSYNEQFF
-,TRBJ2-1,TRBV27,-,TGTGCCAGCAGGGCTCGACAGGGTTTCAGGCGGGGGGATGAGCAGTTCTTC,CASRARQGFRRGDEQFF
-,TRBJ2-5,TRBV5-1,-,TGCGCCAGCAGCCGAGACCAAGAGACCCAGTACTTC,CASSRDQETQYF
-,TRBJ2-7,TRBV30,-,TGTGCCTGGAGTGTAACGCGATGGGAGCAGTACTTC,CAWSVTRWEQYF
-,TRBJ1-2,TRBV28,-,TGTGCCAGCAGTTTAATGAACAGGGTTTATGGCTACACCTTC,CASSLMNRVYGYTF
-,TRBJ1-4,TRBV18,TRBD1,TGTGCCAGCTCACCACCTAGTGGGACAGAACATAATGAAAAACTGTTTTTT,CASSPPSGTEHNEKLFF
-,TRBJ2-2,TRBV7-2,-,TGTGCCAGCACCCTCCGGGTCTCCTCCACCGGGGAGCTGTTTTTT,CASTLRVSSTGELFF
once,TRBJ1-5,TRBV6-6,TRBD1,TGTGCCAGCAGTTCCAAAGGGACAGGGTTAGATCAGCCCCAGCATTTT,CASSSKGTGLDQPQHF
-,TRBJ1-3,TRBV9,-,TGTGCCAGCAGCGTAGGTATAACAGCCTCTGGAAACACCATATATTTT,CASSVGITASGNTIYF
-,TRBJ2-3,TRBV5-1,TRBD1,TGCGCCAGCAGACGACAGGGGGCGATAGGAGATACGCAGTATTTT,CASRRQGAIGDTQYF
few,TRBJ2-2,TRBV7-2,-,TGTGCCAGCAGCTTAATGGCGGGGACGAACACCGGGGAGCTGTTTTTT,CASSLMAGTNTGELFF
-,TRBJ2-7,TRBV7-2,TRBD2,TGTGCCAGCAGCTTAGACGGGACTAGCGGCACTTACGAGCAGTACTTC,CASSLDGTSGTYEQYF
-,TRBJ1-4,TRBV4-3,TRBD1,TGCGCCAGCAGCCAAGGGGACAGGGGTGGAGAAAAACTGTTTTTT,CASSQGDRGGEKLFF
few,TRBJ2-7,TRBV5-7,TRBD2,TGTGCCAGCAGCCCCAAGAAGACTAGCGGCCCCTACGAGCAGTACTTC,CASSPKKTSGPYEQYF
-,TRBJ2-7,TRBV6-5,TRBD1,TGTGCCAGCAAGGGACAGATCTACGAGCAGTACTTC,CASKGQIYEQYF
-,TRBJ2-7,TRBV28,TRBD1,TGTGCCAGCAGTTTATTACCGGGACAGGTCCTTTTCCTCCGGGAGCAGTACTTC,CASSLLPGQVLFLREQYF